The clone carrying this T cell receptor beta chain was observed a few times. Its antigen remains unidentified. Assay: immunoSEQ multiplex PCR; the TCRdb copy retains only in-frame clones and omits some. The sample holds 350,000 to 500,000 clones; approximately 90% are singletons and the top ten take about 3.6%. This sample's treatment: some 20 received Ad26.COV2.S at low or high dose, single or two shots; several received placebo; per-sample allocation not given. All samples were drawn on day 63, counting from the first vaccine or placebo injection. The sample came from a Boston adult aged 18-55 years. The data stem from a study of Ad26.COV2.S vaccination and SARS-CoV-2 variants. Background on the study: In the study, Ad26.COV2.S was injected intramuscularly once, or twice 56 days apart.

Notes on the study in general: In vaccinated individuals, spike-specific CD8+ and CD4+ T cell responses reportedly displayed substantial breadth.

V lost 7 bases, J lost 1 base, and 12 bases stayed unmatched. CDR3 size: 16 residues. The germline V gene encodes CDR1 MDHEN and CDR2 SYDVKM. The rearrangement links TRBV28 to TRBJ1-2; TRBD1 agrees at 7 bases. This receptor was identified in a person aged 18-60 years who received the Ad26.COV2.S COVID-19 vaccine or a placebo. The specimen comprised peripheral blood, sampled in a trial of Ad26.COV2.S vaccine versus placebo. CDR3 nucleotide sequence: TGTGCCAGCAATATCAACGGACAGGCTTATAACTATGGCTACACCTTC. This sequence encodes CASNINGQAYNYGYTF.